This T cell receptor (beta chain) was profiled in a study of PD-1 blockade in classical Hodgkin lymphoma (dated by TCRdb to 2019 to 2021). General notes on the study: Nivolumab dosing was 3 mg/kg intravenously every 2 weeks, continuing until either disease progression or unacceptable toxicity. To define a peripheral blood immune signature of response to PD-1 blockade in classical Hodgkin lymphoma, the study combined TCR beta sequencing with CyTOF.

Sample time point, as interpreted from the label and publication: cycle 1 day 1 (C1D1), immediately before nivolumab initiation. Relapse after autologous stem cell transplantation had occurred in all trial patients, and cohorts A, B and C were distinguished by prior brentuximab vedotin exposure. A total of fewer than 65 patients with relapsed/refractory classical Hodgkin lymphoma made up the trial cohort, and each patient's best overall response was complete response, partial response or progressive disease. Single-agent nivolumab was administered to trial patients in the multi-cohort phase II CheckMate 205 trial. An independent review committee assessed best overall response by applying the 2007 International Working Group response criteria. Trial PBMCs were obtained immediately prior to nivolumab initiation (C1D1) and on therapy at cycle 2 day 1 and cycle 4 day 1. Peripheral blood was collected in 8 mL Vacutainer Cell Preparation Tubes, from which PBMCs were isolated by centrifugation and then cryopreserved.

A remark on this clone: Its antigen target is currently unknown. Per-nucleotide qualities are absent, and no much larger clonotype sits a single base away.

Genomic DNA was isolated using the Qiagen DNeasy kit from unsorted PBMCs as well as from negatively selected CD4+ and CD8+ fractions. Using primers that anneal to V and J segments, immunoSEQ multiplex PCR amplified the TCR beta CDR3 regions. A synthetic immune receptor repertoire was used to minimize amplification bias, and any remaining bias was removed computationally after sequencing. Per the authors' processing: Repertoire diversity was quantified as the Shannon entropy index using custom Python scripts. Unsorted, CD4+ and CD8+ repertoires were examined separately, except in combined analyses, for which CD4+ and CD8+ sequences were merged in silico. Clonal expansion was defined as a frequency increase of at least 2-fold after treatment compared with C1D1, and clones undetected at baseline were assigned a pseudocount of 0.5. Singleton clones were defined as clones with 0 or 1 copy at C1D1, and non-singleton clones were defined as clones with 2 or more copies. Clones expanded in unsorted samples were labelled as CD4+, CD8+ or unknown by matching protein sequences in sorted samples from the same patient. Wilcoxon tests on paired samples were used to test changes in diversity from C1D1 to C4D1. TCRdb mirrors the immuneACCESS table, restricted to in-frame sequences. Some clones are absent from its copies; in checked studies, under half trace to an unresolved V gene, and the reason for the others is unknown. V and J calls and clone size are copied from that table; D and trimming were computed from the DNA. The sample yields around 91,000 clones; roughly 89% were counted once. Jointly, the top ten make up 22% of the sample.

Study-wide conclusions, independent of this receptor: Baseline TCR diversity was reported to be lower in newly diagnosed patients than in healthy donors and to be lower still in relapsed/refractory patients. The study covered only a single clinical trial cohort, and the causes of the repertoire differences, possibly disease activity or prior therapy, were still not defined. Baseline diversity similar to that of newly diagnosed patients was observed in trial patients achieving complete response, whereas significantly lower diversity was observed in partial responders and progressors. Lower diversity was observed in patients in whom nivolumab was started less than 1 year after ASCT, and these patients were excluded from later analyses so that confounding by immune reconstitution would be avoided. A significant rise by C4D1 was seen in CD4+ but not CD8+ TCR diversity (p=0.0027 vs p=0.16), with the rise being most apparent in complete responders (p=0.02).

The TCR originated in a human donor with classical Hodgkin lymphoma. The material was peripheral blood mononuclear cells (PBMCs), obtained at baseline.

The DNA sequence is TGCGCCAGCAGCTCGGACACCGGGGAGCTGTTTTTT. This gives the protein CASSSDTGELFF. The chain is made from TRBV5-1 and TRBJ2-2; no D gene can be assigned with confidence. Trimming costs V 3 bases and J 3 bases, and their ends lie 3 bases apart. CDR1 and CDR2, looked up from the germline V gene, are SGHRS and YFSETQ. The CDR3 sequence holds 12 residues, the cysteine and phenylalanine included. The entry retains the CDR3 DNA only, 36 bases that are in frame from base 1.